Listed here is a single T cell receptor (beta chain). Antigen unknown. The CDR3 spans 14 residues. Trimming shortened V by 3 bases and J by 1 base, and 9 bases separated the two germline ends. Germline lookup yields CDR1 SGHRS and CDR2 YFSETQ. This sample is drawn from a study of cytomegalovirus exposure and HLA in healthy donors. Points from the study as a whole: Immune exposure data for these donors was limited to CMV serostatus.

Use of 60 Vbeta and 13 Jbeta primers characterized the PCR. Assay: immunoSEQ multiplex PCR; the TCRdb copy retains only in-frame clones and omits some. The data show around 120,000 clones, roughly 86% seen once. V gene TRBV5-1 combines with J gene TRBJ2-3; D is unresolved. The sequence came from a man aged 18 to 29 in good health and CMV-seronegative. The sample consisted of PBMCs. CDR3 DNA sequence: TGCGCCAGCAGCTCCGGCGGTGGCACAGATACGCAGTATTTT. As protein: CASSSGGGTDTQYF.